The present T cell receptor beta chain was sequenced within a study of cytomegalovirus exposure and HLA in healthy donors. The wider study: T cells numbering about 180 million yielded more than 95 million unique TCR beta sequences in an earlier analysis.

CDR3 size: 13 residues. The ends were cut back, 3 bases at V and 2 bases at J, with 8 bases in the middle. Germline V lookup: CDR1 MNHEY, CDR2 SMNVEV (reference sequence). The PCR contained 60 Vbeta and 13 Jbeta primers. The method was immunoSEQ multiplex PCR; TCRdb's version includes in-frame clones alone and lacks a portion of them. The sample gives more than 95,000 clones, approximately 17% of which show up once; approximately 2.9% is in the top ten. This clone has only a few counts. Its target is not known. Study outcomes and limitations: Rare sequences made up most TCRs, while some public TCRs were found in many donors. The productive fraction for most TCR beta V segments was about 87% or about 30% in an earlier analysis.

The sample taken for sequencing was PBMCs. This chain links TRBV27 with TRBJ2-7, with TRBD2 as a possible D gene (5 bases). The sequence derives from a female donor in good health and CMV-seropositive. Written as DNA, the CDR3 is TGTGCCAGCAGTTTCGGGGAGCCCTACGAGCAGTACTTC. Translating it yields CASSFGEPYEQYF.